The sequence of this TCR beta chain was determined in a study of T-cell reconstitution after alpha-beta-depleted transplantation in children. Unique molecular identifiers featured in how the TCRbeta library was prepared. TCRdb reprocessed the PCR reads via MiXCR and lists one record per CDR3 protein. The table records about 980,000 distinct CDR3 sequences, about 26% of them present only once. Details on this clonotype: Antigen specificity is unknown.

General observations from the study: There were reportedly several hundred expanded graft clones from which alpha-beta T cells came about two months after transplant. Once a year had passed after transplant, T-cell counts and diversity came mostly from newly produced T cells.

The source was PBMCs, mostly from graft donor cells, collected 360 days after TCRalphabeta/CD19-depleted stem cell transplant. The clonotype originates from a boy younger than two who had a stem cell transplant for SCID, so the T cells may come from the graft donor.

In DNA form, the CDR3 reads TGTGCCAGCTGGGATCCATTTAACTATGGCTACACCTTC. Its protein product is CASWDPFNYGYTF. The rearrangement links TRBV28 to TRBJ1-2; D ambiguous. The germline V and J ends were trimmed by 8 bases and 1 base, with 11 bases remaining between them. The CDR3 covers 13 residues. CDR1 and CDR2 from the germline V gene are MDHEN and SYDVKM.